The present TCR beta chain was sequenced within a study of EBV T-cell therapy then PD-1 blockade in nasopharyngeal carcinoma. V lost 4 bases, J lost 4 bases, and 3 bases stayed unmatched. There are 14 residues in the CDR3. Germline CDR1 reads ENHRY; CDR2 reads SYGVKD. Treatment: AdE1-LMPpoly-expanded autologous EBV-specific T-cell therapy followed by anti-PD-1 nivolumab. Profiled with immunoSEQ multiplex PCR; TCRdb holds only in-frame clones, not every one. The repertoire holds roughly 19,000 clones, with roughly 83% as singletons. As for this clone: The antigen is unknown.

Sequenced material: CD8+ T cells from blood, taken at approximately day 31 from a patient whose treatment included autologous EBV-specific T cells and nivolumab. J is TRBJ2-7 and V is TRBV10-3; 11 bases align to TRBD1. The sequence came from a man aged 40-50 years with nasopharyngeal carcinoma. The CDR3 is CAISGTGGRYEQYF. DNA of the CDR3: TGTGCCATCAGTGGGACAGGGGGCAGGTACGAGCAGTACTTC.